These 27 T cell receptor beta chains were sequenced from one sample in a study of blood T cell repertoires in COVID-19. Profiled with immunoSEQ multiplex PCR; TCRdb holds only in-frame clones, not every one. The sample records about 230,000 clones, roughly 83% being singletons. Sequencing was carried out using peripheral blood. The receptors were gathered from a woman between 65 and 79 years old with active or convalescent COVID-19.

The V and J genes are TRBV7-2 and TRBJ2-2; 9 nucleotides agree with TRBD2. Germline assignment: CDR1 SGHTA and CDR2 FQGNSA. The CDR3 consists of 14 residues. V shed 5 bases, J shed 8 bases, and the junction held 6 bases outside the gene matches. In nucleotides, the CDR3 is TGTGCCAGCAGCCGGACTAGCGTGGGGGGGGAGCTGTTTTTT. This encodes CASSRTSVGGELFF.

The chain combines TRBV14 with TRBJ1-2; D call uncertain. With 1 base removed from V and 0 bases from J, the gap between germline ends came to 18 bases. There are 18 residues in the CDR3. Germline V gives CDR1 SGHDN, CDR2 FVKESK. In DNA, the CDR3 is TGTGCCAGCAGCCAAGTCCCCGGAACCTCTGAGGCTAACTATGGCTACACCTTC. Translation gives CASSQVPGTSEANYGYTF. The full variable domain, in which reference TRBV14 and TRBJ1-2 provide the parts outside the CDR3, is EAGVTQFPSHSVIEKGQTVTLRCDPISGHDNLYWYRRVMGKEIKFLLHFVKESKQDESGMPNNRFLAERTGGTYSTLKVQPAELEDSGVYFCASSQVPGTSEANYGYTFGSGTRLTVV.

The chain carries TRBV6-5 and TRBJ2-3; tentatively, D is TRBD2 (5 bases). The CDR3 has 12 residues. The V end was cut by 4 bases, the J end by 5 bases, with 7 bases between. The germline CDR1 and CDR2 sequences are MNHEY and SVGAGI. DNA of the CDR3: TGTGCCAGCAGTTCCCGGGGAGATACGCAGTATTTT. Translation gives CASSSRGDTQYF.

Here the CDR3 reads CASMVLVDNSPLHF. CDR3 DNA sequence: TGTGCCAGCATGGTGTTAGTCGATAATTCACCCCTCCACTTT. The chain has TRBV2 and TRBJ1-6, with D unresolved. The ends were cut back, 7 bases at V and 5 bases at J, with 12 bases in the middle. Germline loops: CDR1 SNHLY, CDR2 FYNNEI. This CDR3 has 14 residues.

CDR3 sequence: CASSPDRGAFF. CDR3 nucleotides: TGTGCCAGCAGTCCCGACAGGGGTGCTTTCTTT. The chain couples TRBV28 to TRBJ1-1; TRBD1 aligns across 8 bases. Germline values: CDR1 MDHEN, CDR2 SYDVKM. With V trimmed by 5 bases and J by 11 bases, 4 bases remained unmatched. This CDR3 has 11 amino acids.

The chain links TRBV18 to TRBJ2-7; TRBD2 aligns across 12 bases. The V gene end was trimmed by 3 bases and the J gene end by 6 bases; junction bases not matched to a gene: 12. Germline-derived CDR1 and CDR2 are KGHSH and LQKENI. The CDR3 has 17 amino acids. The CDR3 coding sequence is TGTGCCAGCTCACCCCCGGGGGGAGGACTAGCGGGACGCGAGCAGTACTTC. Residues: CASSPPGGGLAGREQYF.

V usage is TRBV15 and J usage is TRBJ2-7, with TRBD2 identical over 10 bases. The CDR3 length is 15 residues. CDR1 is LNHNV, CDR2 YYDKDF, per germline (reference sequence). V gave up 3 bases and J gave up 2 bases; unmatched junction bases: 4. The chain's CDR3 is CATSRTLAGTYEQYF. CDR3 DNA sequence: TGTGCCACCAGCAGGACACTAGCGGGGACCTACGAGCAGTACTTC.

This sequence joins TRBV29-1 and TRBJ2-1; 8 bases fit TRBD2. V dropped 1 base and J dropped 0; count of bases not matched to a gene: 11. The CDR3 has 18 residues. The germline V gene has CDR1 SQVTM and CDR2 ANQGSEA. CDR3 DNA: TGCAGCGTTGAAGGTTTTGGGTTAGCGGGGACCTCCTACAATGAGCAGTTCTTC. It is translated as CSVEGFGLAGTSYNEQFF.

The chain links TRBV19 to TRBJ1-3; D is uncertain. Germline V CDR1 and CDR2: LNHDA, SQIVND (reference sequence). The V end lost 9 bases, the J end lost 0 bases, and 12 bases lay between the germline ends. The CDR3 covers 14 residues. CDR3 residues: CASQRDSSGNTIYF. CDR3 nucleotide sequence: TGTGCCAGCCAGAGAGACTCCTCTGGAAACACCATATATTTT.

The gene calls are TRBV5-1 and TRBJ2-2, with D tentatively TRBD2 (6 bases). Germline V gene data show CDR1 as SGHRS and CDR2 as YFSETQ. V lost 0 bases and J lost 4, with 13 bases in between. The CDR3 is made up of 16 amino acids. CDR3 nucleotide sequence: TGCGCCAGCAGCTTGGCCCTGGCGGGATCCACCGGGGAGCTGTTTTTT. It translates to CASSLALAGSTGELFF.

V gene TRBV28 combines with J gene TRBJ1-5; D uncertain. The CDR3 contains 16 residues. V was cut by 6 bases and J by 2 bases, with 17 bases left in between. The germline V gene has CDR1 MDHEN and CDR2 SYDVKM. The CDR3 nucleotides read TGTGCCAGCAGCACCTTCACGGGTACCGGCAATCAGCCCCAGCATTTT. This codes for CASSTFTGTGNQPQHF.

Turning to this clone: Other nucleotide sequences from this sample produce the same CDR3. CDR3 nucleotide sequence: TGTGCCAGCTCACCCGGGACAGGGTCCTCCTACGAGCAGTACTTC. This encodes CASSPGTGSSYEQYF. V is TRBV18 and J is TRBJ2-7; 9 nucleotides line up with TRBD1. V lost 3 bases, J lost 0 bases, and 3 bases stayed unmatched. The germline V gene has CDR1 KGHSH and CDR2 LQKENI. CDR3 length: 15 amino acids.

In its sample, this clone was seen once. The chain employs TRBV7-9 and TRBJ1-1, with 8 bases matching TRBD1. Per the germline V gene, CDR1 is SEHNR and CDR2 is FQNEAQ (reference sequence). V was pared by 5 bases and J by 4 bases, with 9 bases of the junction left unmatched. The CDR3 consists of 15 residues. This chain's CDR3 is CASSPRSGGVTEAFF. In DNA form, the CDR3 reads TGTGCCAGCAGCCCCAGGTCAGGGGGCGTCACTGAAGCTTTCTTT.

The rearrangement links TRBV11-1 to TRBJ1-5, with D perhaps matching TRBD1 (6 bases). Between the trimmed V and J ends, which lost 7 bases and 4 bases, there was a span of 17 bases. This CDR3 is 15 amino acids long. CDR1 and CDR2 (germline): SGHAT, FQDESV (reference sequence). CDR3 in amino acids: CASTERAGANQPQHF. The CDR3 DNA is TGTGCCAGCACCGAGAGGGCAGGGGCTAATCAGCCCCAGCATTTT.

This chain links TRBV29-1 with TRBJ2-1, with 10 nucleotides matching TRBD2. CDR3 size: 14 residues. CDR1 is SQVTM and CDR2 is ANQGSEA in the germline V gene. J lost 9 bases, V lost 6 bases, and 11 bases had no gene match. The CDR3 spells CSVGGLAGAGEQFF. CDR3 DNA sequence: TGCAGCGTCGGGGGGCTAGCGGGAGCGGGTGAGCAGTTCTTC.

The CDR3 sequence: CASDRGLALREQFF. In DNA form, the CDR3 reads TGTGCCAGCGACAGGGGGCTAGCGTTGCGTGAGCAGTTCTTC. The V gene is TRBV7-9, the J gene TRBJ2-1, with TRBD1 matching over 10 bases. This CDR3 is 14 amino acids long. The germline V gene has CDR1 SEHNR and CDR2 FQNEAQ (reference sequence). The V gene end was trimmed by 8 bases and the J gene end by 9 bases; junction bases not matched to a gene: 10. Complete variable domain (other parts from reference TRBV7-9 and TRBJ2-1): DTGVSQNPRHKITKRGQNVTFRCDPISEHNRLYWYRQTLGQGPEFLTYFQNEAQLEKSRLLSDRFSAERPKGSFSTLEIQRTEQGDSAMYLCASDRGLALREQFFGPGTRLTVL.

The chain uses TRBV30 and TRBJ1-1; TRBD1 might be the D (6 bases). This CDR3 contains 13 residues. The germline V and J ends were trimmed by 5 bases and 1 base, with 11 bases remaining between them. The germline CDR1 and CDR2 sequences are GTSNPN and SVGIG (reference sequence). In nucleotides, the CDR3 is TGTGCCTGGGCCCGACAGGCGAACACTGAAGCTTTCTTT. Its translation: CAWARQANTEAFF.

The genes are TRBV2 and TRBJ1-2; possibly TRBD1 for D (5 bases). CDR3 size: 12 residues. V was shortened by 5 bases and J by 8 bases, with 12 bases between the two germline ends. Germline lookup yields CDR1 SNHLY and CDR2 FYNNEI. CDR3 in DNA: TGTGCCAGCAGTACACAGGCGCTGGGCTACACCTTC. Amino acid sequence: CASSTQALGYTF.

This rearrangement joins TRBV29-1 to TRBJ2-1; TRBD1 matches 9 bases. V lost 2 bases, J lost 8 bases, and 7 bases stayed unmatched. The CDR3 is made up of 14 amino acids. CDR1 SQVTM and CDR2 ANQGSEA come from the germline V gene. The CDR3 region has the DNA TGCAGCGTTGAACTTGGACAGGGGCGATATGAGCAGTTCTTC. The encoded protein is CSVELGQGRYEQFF.

The chain employs TRBV3-1 (or the pseudogene TRBV3-2) and TRBJ1-4, with D unresolved. Trimming left V 1 base short and J 7 bases short, with 10 bases between. From germline, CDR1 is LGHDT and CDR2 YNNKEL (reference sequence). CDR3 size: 14 residues. In DNA, the CDR3 is TGTGCCAGCAGCCAAGTAAGCGTCGGTGAAAAACTGTTTTTT. Its protein product is CASSQVSVGEKLFF.

The rearrangement uses TRBV5-1 and TRBJ2-1; TRBD2 matches at 10 bases. Trimming cost V 2 bases and J 3 bases; bases outside gene matches: 17. Looked up from germline, CDR1 is SGHRS and CDR2 is YFSETQ. The CDR3 spans 20 residues. The CDR3 here is CASSFPTRYRTSGDYNEQFF. CDR3 sequence (DNA): TGCGCCAGCAGCTTCCCCACCCGGTATAGGACTAGCGGAGACTACAATGAGCAGTTCTTC. The full variable domain, completed using reference TRBV5-1 and TRBJ2-1, is KAGVTQTPRYLIKTRGQQVTLSCSPISGHRSVSWYQQTPGQGLQFLFEYFSETQRNKGNFPGRFSGRQFSNSRSEMNVSTLELGDSALYLCASSFPTRYRTSGDYNEQFFGPGTRLTVL.

The chain is built from TRBV5-1 and TRBJ2-3; tentatively, D is TRBD2 (6 bases). Trimming stripped 0 bases from V and 5 bases from J, with 7 bases between. Germline V gives CDR1 SGHRS, CDR2 YFSETQ. The CDR3 is 13 residues long. This CDR3 is CASSLAGVDTQYF. CDR3 in DNA: TGCGCCAGCAGCTTGGCGGGAGTAGATACGCAGTATTTT.

The gene calls are TRBV6-6 and TRBJ2-7; possible D gene TRBD1, 6 bases. Trimming pared 6 bases from V and 3 bases from J, leaving 21 bases between. Germline lookup yields CDR1 MNHNY and CDR2 SVGAGI (reference sequence). CDR3 length equals 16 residues. CDR3 residues: CASSQGHPRANYEQYF. The CDR3 nucleotides read TGTGCCAGCAGCCAGGGACATCCCAGGGCAAACTACGAGCAGTACTTC.

The CDR3 bases are TGTGCCAGCAGCTTCTCGTGGACCAAGGGGCAACGGGAGCTGTTTTTT. Its protein product is CASSFSWTKGQRELFF. This sequence joins TRBV5-6 and TRBJ2-2; tentative D call: TRBD1 (5 bases). The CDR3 is 16 residues long. The germline V gene has CDR1 SGHDT and CDR2 YYEEEE. V was trimmed by 2 bases and J by 9 bases, leaving 20 bases between them.

V and J are TRBV2 and TRBJ2-2, with D uncertain. CDR1 is SNHLY and CDR2 is FYNNEI in the germline V gene. The V end was cut by 8 bases, the J end by 6 bases, with 16 bases between. The CDR3 is 14 residues long. CDR3 loop: CASGRIVDSGELFF. The CDR3 DNA reads as TGTGCCAGCGGTCGCATAGTCGACTCCGGGGAGCTGTTTTTT. Using reference TRBV2 and TRBJ2-2 for the parts outside the CDR3, the full variable domain is EPEVTQTPSHQVTQMGQEVILRCVPISNHLYFYWYRQILGQKVEFLVSFYNNEISEKSEIFDDQFSVERPDGSNFTLKIRSTKLEDSAMYFCASGRIVDSGELFFGEGSRLTVL.

V and J are TRBV24-1 and TRBJ1-3; D may be TRBD1 (5 bases). The ends were cut back, 4 bases at V and 4 bases at J, with 13 bases in the middle. Germline loops: CDR1 KGHDR, CDR2 SFDVKD. The CDR3 covers 15 residues. The CDR3 bases are TGTGCCACCAGTGACTCTACAGGTTTGGGAAACACCATATATTTT. Amino acids: CATSDSTGLGNTIYF.

The CDR3 bases are TGTGCCACCTGGGGGGGCGGTGTTTCACCCCTCCACTTT. This encodes CATWGGGVSPLHF. The chain recombines TRBV28 with TRBJ1-6; TRBD1 is a possible D gene (6 bases). Trimming took 10 bases from V and 9 from J, leaving 16 bases between them. Germline CDR1 reads MDHEN; CDR2 reads SYDVKM. The CDR3 is 13 residues long. The full variable domain, in which reference TRBV28 and TRBJ1-6 provide the parts outside the CDR3, is DVKVTQSSRYLVKRTGEKVFLECVQDMDHENMFWYRQDPGLGLRLIYFSYDVKMKEKGDIPEGYSVSREKKERFSLILESASTNQTSMYLCATWGGGVSPLHFGNGTRLTVT.